This TCR beta chain was captured in a study of vaccination and CD4 T cells after COVID-19. Turning to the study itself: Each individual in the study obtained two doses of BNT162b2 or mRNA-1273 vaccine. The stimulus for the cells was overlapping spike peptides derived from SARS-CoV-2, HCoV-NL63, HCoV-OC43 and HCoV-229E.

Germline CDR1 DFQATT, CDR2 SNEGSKA (reference sequence). CDR3 size: 14 residues. Trimming pared 5 bases from V and 0 bases from J, leaving 13 bases between. This sample's treatment: approximately 10-day PBMC culture with coronavirus spike peptide pools or control peptides (ViraFEST assay). After expanding antigen-specific T cells with peptide pools, ViraFEST sequenced their TCRs. This clonotype showed up just a few times. The target antigen is unknown. CD4+ T cells that had been cultured provided DNA sequenced with the Oncomine TCR Beta short-read assay. A single record per CDR3 protein comes from TCRdb applying MiXCR to the PCR reads. Among roughly 2,400 distinct CDR3 sequences listed, around 28% were seen once.

The source of this sequence is a human donor who had recovered from COVID-19. The V and J genes are TRBV20-1 and TRBJ2-5; tentatively, D is TRBD2 (5 bases). This specimen consisted of CD4+ T cells from blood, cultured in vitro, obtained after SARS-CoV-2 vaccination. The chain's CDR3 is CSARVGSYQETQYF. In DNA form, the CDR3 reads TGCAGTGCTCGCGTGGGGAGTTACCAAGAGACCCAGTACTTC.